The clone carrying this T cell receptor (beta chain) was found a few times. CDR3 length equals 12 residues. The germline V and J ends were trimmed by 3 bases and 10 bases, with 11 bases remaining between them. Germline lookup yields CDR1 MDHEN and CDR2 SYDVKM. This record belongs to a study of T cells after yellow fever vaccination. Study in general: SMART-Seq v4 Ultra Low Input served to prepare low-cell-number fractions.

TCRdb itself ran the 5' RACE reads through MiXCR, one entry per CDR3 protein. The table lists roughly 400,000 distinct CDR3 sequences, about 19% of them singletons. This sequence originates from a man between 18 and 35 years old who received the YFV17D yellow fever vaccine. The chain combines TRBV28 with TRBJ2-3, with D possibly being TRBD2 (5 bases). This specimen was PBMCs, taken before the yellow fever booster vaccination. CDR3 region: CASSFRGFAQYF. CDR3 sequence (DNA): TGTGCCAGCAGTTTCAGAGGGTTCGCGCAGTATTTT. The whole variable domain, filled in from reference TRBV28 and TRBJ2-3, reads DVKVTQSSRYLVKRTGEKVFLECVQDMDHENMFWYRQDPGLGLRLIYFSYDVKMKEKGDIPEGYSVSREKKERFSLILESASTNQTSMYLCASSFRGFAQYFGPGTRLTVL.